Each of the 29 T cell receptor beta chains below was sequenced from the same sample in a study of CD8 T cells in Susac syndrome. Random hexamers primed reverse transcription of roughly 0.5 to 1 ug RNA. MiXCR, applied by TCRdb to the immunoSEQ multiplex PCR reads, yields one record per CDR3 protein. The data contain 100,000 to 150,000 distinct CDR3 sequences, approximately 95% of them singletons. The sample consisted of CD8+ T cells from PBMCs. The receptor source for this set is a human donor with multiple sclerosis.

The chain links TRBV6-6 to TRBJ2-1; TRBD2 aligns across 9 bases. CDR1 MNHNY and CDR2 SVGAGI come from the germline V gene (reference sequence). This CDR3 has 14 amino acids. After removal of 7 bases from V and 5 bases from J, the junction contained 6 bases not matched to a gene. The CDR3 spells CASKISGSHNEQFF. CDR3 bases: TGTGCCAGCAAAATTAGCGGGAGCCACAATGAGCAGTTCTTC.

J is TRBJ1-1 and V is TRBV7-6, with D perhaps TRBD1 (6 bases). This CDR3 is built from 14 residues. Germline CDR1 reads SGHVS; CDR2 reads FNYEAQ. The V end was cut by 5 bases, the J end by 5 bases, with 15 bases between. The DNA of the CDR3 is TGTGCCAGCAGCGAATTGGCTACAGGGACTGAAGCTTTCTTT. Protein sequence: CASSELATGTEAFF.

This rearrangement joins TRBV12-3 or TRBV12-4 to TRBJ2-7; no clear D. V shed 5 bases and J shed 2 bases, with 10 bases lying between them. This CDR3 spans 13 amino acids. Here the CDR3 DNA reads TGTGCCAGCAGTCCCTGGCGAACCTACGAGCAGTACTTC. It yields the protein CASSPWRTYEQYF.

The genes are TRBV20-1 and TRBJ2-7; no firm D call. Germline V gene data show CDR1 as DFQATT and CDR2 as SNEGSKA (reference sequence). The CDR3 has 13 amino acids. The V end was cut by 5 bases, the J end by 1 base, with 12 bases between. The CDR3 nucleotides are TGCAGTGCTGACGGCGGTTCTTCCTACGAGCAGTACTTC. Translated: CSADGGSSYEQYF.

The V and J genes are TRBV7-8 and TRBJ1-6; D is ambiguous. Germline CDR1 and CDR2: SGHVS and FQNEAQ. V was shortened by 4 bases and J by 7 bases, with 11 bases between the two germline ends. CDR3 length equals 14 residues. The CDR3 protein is CASSSHRENSPLHF. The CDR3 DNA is TGTGCCAGCAGCTCTCACCGGGAGAATTCACCCCTCCACTTT.

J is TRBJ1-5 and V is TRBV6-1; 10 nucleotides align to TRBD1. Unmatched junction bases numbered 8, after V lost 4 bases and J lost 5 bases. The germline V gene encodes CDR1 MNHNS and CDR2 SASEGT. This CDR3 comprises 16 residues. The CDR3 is CASSGPGTGDYQPQHF. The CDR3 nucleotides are TGTGCCAGCAGTGGCCCCGGGACAGGGGACTATCAGCCCCAGCATTTT.

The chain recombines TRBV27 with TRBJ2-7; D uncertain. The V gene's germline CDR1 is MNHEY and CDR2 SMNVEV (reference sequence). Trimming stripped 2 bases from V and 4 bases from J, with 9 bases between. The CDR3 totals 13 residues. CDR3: CASSLGRKYEQYV. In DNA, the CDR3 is TGTGCCAGCAGTTTAGGCAGAAAATACGAGCAGTACGTC.

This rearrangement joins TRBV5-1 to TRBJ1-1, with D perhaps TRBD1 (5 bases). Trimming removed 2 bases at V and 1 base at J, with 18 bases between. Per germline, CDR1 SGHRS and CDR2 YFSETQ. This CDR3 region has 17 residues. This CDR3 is CASSFNGAGGPNTEAFF. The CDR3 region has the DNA TGCGCCAGCAGCTTCAACGGAGCTGGGGGTCCGAACACTGAAGCTTTCTTT.

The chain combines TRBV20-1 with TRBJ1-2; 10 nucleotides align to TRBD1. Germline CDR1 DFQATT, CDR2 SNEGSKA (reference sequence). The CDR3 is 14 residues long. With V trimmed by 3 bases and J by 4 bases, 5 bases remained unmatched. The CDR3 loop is CSARDRGLVYGYTF. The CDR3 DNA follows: TGCAGTGCTAGGGACAGGGGGTTGGTCTATGGCTACACCTTC.

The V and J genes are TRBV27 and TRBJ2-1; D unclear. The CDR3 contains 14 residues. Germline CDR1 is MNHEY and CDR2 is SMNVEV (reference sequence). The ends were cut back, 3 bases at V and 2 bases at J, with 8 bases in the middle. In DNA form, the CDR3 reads TGTGCCAGCAGTTTGGCGTTGACCTACAATGAGCAGTTCTTC. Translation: CASSLALTYNEQFF.

CDR3 sequence reads: CASSTSSGSTYEQYV. The CDR3 DNA is TGTGCCAGTAGTACCTCCTCGGGCAGCACCTACGAGCAGTACGTC. This sequence joins TRBV19 and TRBJ2-7; D unclear. The CDR3 spans 15 residues. V was clipped by 4 bases and J by 2 bases, with 15 bases between them. Germline V CDR1 and CDR2: LNHDA, SQIVND (reference sequence).

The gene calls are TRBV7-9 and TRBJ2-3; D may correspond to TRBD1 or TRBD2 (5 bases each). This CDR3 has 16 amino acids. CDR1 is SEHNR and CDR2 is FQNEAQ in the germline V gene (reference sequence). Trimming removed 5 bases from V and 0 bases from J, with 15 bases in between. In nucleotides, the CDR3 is TGTGCCAGCAGCCCCCCTTGGGACGGCAGCACAGATACGCAGTATTTT. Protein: CASSPPWDGSTDTQYF.

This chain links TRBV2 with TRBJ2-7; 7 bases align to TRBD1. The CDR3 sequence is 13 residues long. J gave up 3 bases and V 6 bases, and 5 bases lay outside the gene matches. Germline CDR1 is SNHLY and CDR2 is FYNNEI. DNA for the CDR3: TGTGCCAGCAGGTCGGGACAGAACTACGAGCAGTACTTC. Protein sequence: CASRSGQNYEQYF.

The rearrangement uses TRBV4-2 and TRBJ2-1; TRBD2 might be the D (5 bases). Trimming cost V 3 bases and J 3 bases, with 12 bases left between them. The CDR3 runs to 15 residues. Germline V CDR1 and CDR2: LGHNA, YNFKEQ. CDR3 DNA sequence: TGTGCCAGCAGCCACCCCGGGGTACTCTACAATGAGCAGTTCTTC. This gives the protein CASSHPGVLYNEQFF.

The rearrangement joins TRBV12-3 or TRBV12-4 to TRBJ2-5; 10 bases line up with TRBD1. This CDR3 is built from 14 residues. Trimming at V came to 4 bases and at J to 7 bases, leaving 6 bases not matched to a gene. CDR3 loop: CASSSDRGRRTQYF. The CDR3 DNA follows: TGTGCCAGCAGTTCAGACAGGGGGCGGCGGACCCAGTACTTC.

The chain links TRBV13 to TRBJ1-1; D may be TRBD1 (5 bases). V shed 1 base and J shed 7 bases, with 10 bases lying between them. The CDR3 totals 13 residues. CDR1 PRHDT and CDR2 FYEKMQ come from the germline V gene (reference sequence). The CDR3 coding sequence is TGTGCCAGCAGCTTAGAACGGGACCTTGAAGCTTTCTTT. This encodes CASSLERDLEAFF.

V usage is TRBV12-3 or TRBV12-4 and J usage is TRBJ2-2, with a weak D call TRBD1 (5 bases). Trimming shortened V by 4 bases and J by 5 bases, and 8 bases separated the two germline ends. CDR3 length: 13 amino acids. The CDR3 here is CASSSGWTGELFF. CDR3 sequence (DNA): TGTGCCAGCAGTTCAGGGTGGACCGGGGAGCTGTTTTTT.

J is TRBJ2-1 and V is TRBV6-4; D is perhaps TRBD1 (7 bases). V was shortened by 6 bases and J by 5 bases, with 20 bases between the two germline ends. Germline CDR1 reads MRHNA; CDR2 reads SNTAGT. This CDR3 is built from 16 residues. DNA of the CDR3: TGTGCCAGCAGCGAGAGCGGAGGGGGCCCACACAATGAGCAGTTCTTC. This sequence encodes CASSESGGGPHNEQFF.

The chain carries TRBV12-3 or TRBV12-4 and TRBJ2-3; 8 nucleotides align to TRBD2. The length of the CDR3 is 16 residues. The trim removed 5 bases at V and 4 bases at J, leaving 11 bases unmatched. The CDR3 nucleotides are TGTGCCAGCAGTATCCCTGAGCGGGAGATCCCAGATACGCAGTATTTT. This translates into CASSIPEREIPDTQYF.

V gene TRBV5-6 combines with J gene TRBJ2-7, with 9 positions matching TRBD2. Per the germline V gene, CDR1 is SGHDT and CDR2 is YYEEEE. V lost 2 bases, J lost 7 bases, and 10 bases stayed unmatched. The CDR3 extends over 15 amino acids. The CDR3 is CASSFWREGPWEQYV. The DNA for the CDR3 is TGTGCCAGCAGCTTTTGGCGGGAGGGCCCGTGGGAGCAGTACGTC.

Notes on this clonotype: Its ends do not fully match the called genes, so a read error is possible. CDR3 sequence (DNA): TGCGCCTGGAGTGTAGCAGGGAGGAATGAGCAGTTCTTC. As protein: CAWSVAGRNEQFF. The chain joins TRBV30 to TRBJ2-1; possible D gene TRBD2, 6 bases. The CDR3 is 13 residues long. CDR1 and CDR2 (germline): GTSNPN, SVGIG (reference sequence).

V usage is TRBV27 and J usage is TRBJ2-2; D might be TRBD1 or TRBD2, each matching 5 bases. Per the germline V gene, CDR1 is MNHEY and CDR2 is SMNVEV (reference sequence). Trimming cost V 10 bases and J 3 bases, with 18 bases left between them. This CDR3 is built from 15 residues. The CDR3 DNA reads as TGTGCCACCGGAAGTGGGGGTTTGTACACCGGGGAGCTGTTTTTT. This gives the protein CATGSGGLYTGELFF.

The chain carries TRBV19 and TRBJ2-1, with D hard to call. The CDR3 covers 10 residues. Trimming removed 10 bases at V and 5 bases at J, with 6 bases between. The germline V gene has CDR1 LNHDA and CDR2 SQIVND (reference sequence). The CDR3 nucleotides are TGTGCCACCGCAAACAATGAGCAGTTCTTC. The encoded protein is CATANNEQFF.

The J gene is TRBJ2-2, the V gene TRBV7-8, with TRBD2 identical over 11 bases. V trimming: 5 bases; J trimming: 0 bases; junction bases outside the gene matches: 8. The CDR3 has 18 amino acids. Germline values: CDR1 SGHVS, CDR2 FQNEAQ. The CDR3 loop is CASSLRLAGIPNTGELFF. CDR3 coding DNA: TGTGCCAGCAGCCTACGACTAGCGGGGATACCGAACACCGGGGAGCTGTTTTTT. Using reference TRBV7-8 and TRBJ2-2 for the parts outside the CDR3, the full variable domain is GAGVSQSPRYKVAKRGQDVALRCDPISGHVSLFWYQQALGQGPEFLTYFQNEAQLDKSGLPSDRFFAERPEGSVSTLKIQRTQQEDSAVYLCASSLRLAGIPNTGELFFGEGSRLTVL.

The DNA for the CDR3 is TGTGCCAGCACCGGCCCTAAGCTTAGCAATCAGCCCCAGCATTTT. This encodes CASTGPKLSNQPQHF. The chain joins TRBV6-2 or TRBV6-3 to TRBJ1-5, with no clear D. CDR1 and CDR2 from the germline V gene are MNHEY and SVGEGT. The germline V and J ends were trimmed by 7 bases and 0 bases, with 13 bases remaining between them. CDR3 length equals 15 residues.

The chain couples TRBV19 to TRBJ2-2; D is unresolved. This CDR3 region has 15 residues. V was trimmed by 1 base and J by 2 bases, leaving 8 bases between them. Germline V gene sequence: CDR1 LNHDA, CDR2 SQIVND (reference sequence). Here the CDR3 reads CASSIGGLNTGELFF. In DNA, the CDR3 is TGTGCCAGTAGTATAGGTGGCCTTAACACCGGGGAGCTGTTTTTT.

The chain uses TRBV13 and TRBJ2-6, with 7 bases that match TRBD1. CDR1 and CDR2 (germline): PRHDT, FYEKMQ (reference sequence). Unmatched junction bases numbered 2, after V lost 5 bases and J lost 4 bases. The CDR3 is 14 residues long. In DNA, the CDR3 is TGTGCCAGCAGCAGCAGGGGGGGGGCCAACGTCCTGACTTTC. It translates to CASSSRGGANVLTF.

CDR3 bases: TGCAGTGCTAGAGATTCAGTCGGACAGGGGGCCCCGGCTGAAGCTTTCTTT. Its protein is CSARDSVGQGAPAEAFF. V usage is TRBV20-1 and J usage is TRBJ1-1; 11 bases map to TRBD1. The V gene's germline CDR1 is DFQATT and CDR2 SNEGSKA (reference sequence). Trimming cost V 0 bases and J 6 bases; bases outside gene matches: 12. The CDR3 runs to 17 residues.

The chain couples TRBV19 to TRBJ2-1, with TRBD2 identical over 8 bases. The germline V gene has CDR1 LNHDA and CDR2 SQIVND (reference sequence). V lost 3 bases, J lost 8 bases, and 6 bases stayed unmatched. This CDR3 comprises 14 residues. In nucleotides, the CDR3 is TGTGCCAGTAGTATTGGACTAGCAGTCGATGAGCAGTTCTTC. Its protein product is CASSIGLAVDEQFF. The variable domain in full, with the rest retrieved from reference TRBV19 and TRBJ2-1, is DGGITQSPKYLFRKEGQNVTLSCEQNLNHDAMYWYRQDPGQGLRLIYYSQIVNDFQKGDIAEGYSVSREKKESFPLTVTSAQKNPTAFYLCASSIGLAVDEQFFGPGTRLTVL.